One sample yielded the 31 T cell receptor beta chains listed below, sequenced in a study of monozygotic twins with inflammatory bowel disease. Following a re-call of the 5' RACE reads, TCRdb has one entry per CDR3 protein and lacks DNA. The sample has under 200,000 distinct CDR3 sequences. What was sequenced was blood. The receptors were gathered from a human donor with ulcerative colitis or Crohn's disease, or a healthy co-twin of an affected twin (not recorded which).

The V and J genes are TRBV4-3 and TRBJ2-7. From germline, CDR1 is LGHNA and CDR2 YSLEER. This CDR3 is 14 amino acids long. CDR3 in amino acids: CASSQDRYSYEQYF.

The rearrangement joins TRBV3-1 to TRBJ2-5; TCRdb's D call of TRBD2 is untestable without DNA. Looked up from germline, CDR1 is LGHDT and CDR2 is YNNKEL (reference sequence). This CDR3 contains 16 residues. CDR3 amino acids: CASSVAVTSGIETQYF.

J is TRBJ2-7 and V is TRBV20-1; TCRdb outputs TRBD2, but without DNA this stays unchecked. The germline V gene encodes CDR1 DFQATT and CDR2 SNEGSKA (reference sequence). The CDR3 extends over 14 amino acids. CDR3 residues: CSASGLDSSYEQYF.

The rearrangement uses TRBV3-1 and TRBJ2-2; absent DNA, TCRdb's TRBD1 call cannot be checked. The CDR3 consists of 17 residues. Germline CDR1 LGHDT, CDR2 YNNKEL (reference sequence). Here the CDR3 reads CASSRIGGTGNTGELFF.

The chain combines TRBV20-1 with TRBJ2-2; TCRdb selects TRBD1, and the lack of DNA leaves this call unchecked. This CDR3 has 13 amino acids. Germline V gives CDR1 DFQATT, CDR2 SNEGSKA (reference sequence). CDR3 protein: CSAGVPGTGELFF.

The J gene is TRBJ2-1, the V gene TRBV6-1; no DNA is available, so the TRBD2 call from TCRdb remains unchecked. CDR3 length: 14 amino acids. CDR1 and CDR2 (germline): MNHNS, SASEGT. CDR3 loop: CASSPSGGGNEQFF.

The CDR3 here is CASSETQSGANVLTF. This rearrangement joins TRBV2 to TRBJ2-6. Germline V gene sequence: CDR1 SNHLY, CDR2 FYNNEI. The CDR3 is made up of 15 amino acids.

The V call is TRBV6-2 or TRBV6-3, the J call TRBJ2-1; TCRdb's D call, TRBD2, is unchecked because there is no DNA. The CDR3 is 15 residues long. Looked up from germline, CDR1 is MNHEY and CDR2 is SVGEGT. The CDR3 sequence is CASSYVAGGYNEQFF.

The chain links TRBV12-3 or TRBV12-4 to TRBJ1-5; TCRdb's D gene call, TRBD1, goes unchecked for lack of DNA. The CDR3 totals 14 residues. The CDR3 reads CASSRGTGNQPQHF.

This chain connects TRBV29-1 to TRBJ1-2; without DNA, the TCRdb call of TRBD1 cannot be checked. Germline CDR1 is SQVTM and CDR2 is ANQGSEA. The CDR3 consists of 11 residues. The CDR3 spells CSAQGALGYTF.

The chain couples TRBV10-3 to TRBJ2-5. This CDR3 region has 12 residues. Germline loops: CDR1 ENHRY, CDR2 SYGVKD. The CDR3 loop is CAISEAQETQYF.

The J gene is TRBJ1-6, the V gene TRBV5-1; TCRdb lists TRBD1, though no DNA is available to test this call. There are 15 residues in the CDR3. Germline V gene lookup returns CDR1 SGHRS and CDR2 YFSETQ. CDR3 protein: CASSPRTLEASPLHF.

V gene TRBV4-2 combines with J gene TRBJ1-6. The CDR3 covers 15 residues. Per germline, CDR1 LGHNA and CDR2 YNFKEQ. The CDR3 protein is CASSQDRTDYSPLHF.

The CDR3 is CSARGAPGLAGGPVETQYF. The rearrangement joins TRBV20-1 to TRBJ2-5; as DNA is missing, the TRBD2 call by TCRdb cannot be tested. Germline V gene lookup returns CDR1 DFQATT and CDR2 SNEGSKA (reference sequence). This CDR3 has 19 residues.

CDR3 residues: CASSYGIAGGNEQFF. The J gene is TRBJ2-1, the V gene TRBV6-2 or TRBV6-3; TCRdb returns TRBD2, unconfirmable since there is no DNA. Germline values: CDR1 MNHEY, CDR2 SVGEGT. CDR3 length equals 15 residues.

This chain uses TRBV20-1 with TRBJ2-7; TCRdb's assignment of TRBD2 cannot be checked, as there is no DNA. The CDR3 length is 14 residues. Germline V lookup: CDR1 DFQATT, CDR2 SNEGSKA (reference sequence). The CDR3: CSALPGSGSYEQYF.

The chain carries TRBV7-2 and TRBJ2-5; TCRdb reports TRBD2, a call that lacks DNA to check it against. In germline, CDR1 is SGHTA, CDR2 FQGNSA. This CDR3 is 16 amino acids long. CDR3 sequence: CASSLEPSGRRKTQYF.

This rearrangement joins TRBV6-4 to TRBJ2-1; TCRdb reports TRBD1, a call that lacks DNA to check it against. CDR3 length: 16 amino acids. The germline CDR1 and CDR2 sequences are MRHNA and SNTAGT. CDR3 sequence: CASSDWDGSSYNEQFF.

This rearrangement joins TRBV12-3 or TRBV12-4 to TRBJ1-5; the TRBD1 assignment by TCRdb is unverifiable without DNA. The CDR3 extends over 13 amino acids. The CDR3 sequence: CASRGTGRQPQHF.

CDR3 protein: CATSEPPDRAETQYF. The chain links TRBV24-1 to TRBJ2-5; the TCRdb call, TRBD1, lacks DNA for checking. The CDR3 runs to 15 residues. Germline CDR1 reads KGHDR; CDR2 reads SFDVKD.

CDR3 in amino acids: CASSLDGTGLDEQIF. This chain uses TRBV7-8 with TRBJ2-1; lacking DNA, the TRBD1 call made by TCRdb goes unchecked. CDR1 and CDR2 (germline): SGHVS, FQNEAQ. The CDR3 length is 15 residues.

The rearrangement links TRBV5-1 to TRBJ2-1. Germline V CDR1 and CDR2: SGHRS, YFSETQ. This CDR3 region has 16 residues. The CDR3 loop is CASSLVGSGLYNEQFF.

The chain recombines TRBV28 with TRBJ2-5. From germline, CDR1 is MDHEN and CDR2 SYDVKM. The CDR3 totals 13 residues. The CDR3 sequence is CASSLDHEETQYF.

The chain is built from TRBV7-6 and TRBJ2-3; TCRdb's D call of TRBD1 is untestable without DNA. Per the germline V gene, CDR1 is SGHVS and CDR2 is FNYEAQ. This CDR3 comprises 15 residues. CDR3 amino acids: CASSLVGGSTDTQYF.

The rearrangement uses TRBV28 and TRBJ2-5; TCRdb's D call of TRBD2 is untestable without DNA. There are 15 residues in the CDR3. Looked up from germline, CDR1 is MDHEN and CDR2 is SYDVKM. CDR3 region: CASSSSGASRETQYF.

The CDR3 sequence is CASSLIIRDTQYF. This chain joins TRBV7-9 and TRBJ2-3. This CDR3 is 13 amino acids long. Per the germline V gene, CDR1 is SEHNR and CDR2 is FQNEAQ (reference sequence). Drawing the rest from reference TRBV7-9 and TRBJ2-3, the complete variable domain is DTGVSQNPRHKITKRGQNVTFRCDPISEHNRLYWYRQTLGQGPEFLTYFQNEAQLEKSRLLSDRFSAERPKGSFSTLEIQRTEQGDSAMYLCASSLIIRDTQYFGPGTRLTVL.

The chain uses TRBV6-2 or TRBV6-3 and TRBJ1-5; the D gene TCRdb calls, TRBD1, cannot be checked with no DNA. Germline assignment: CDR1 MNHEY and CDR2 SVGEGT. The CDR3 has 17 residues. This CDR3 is CASSTYAGQGYNQPQHF.

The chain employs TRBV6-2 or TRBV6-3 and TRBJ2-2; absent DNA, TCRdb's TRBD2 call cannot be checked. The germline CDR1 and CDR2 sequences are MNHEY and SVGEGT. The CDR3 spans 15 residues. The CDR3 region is CASSRAGTNTGELFF.

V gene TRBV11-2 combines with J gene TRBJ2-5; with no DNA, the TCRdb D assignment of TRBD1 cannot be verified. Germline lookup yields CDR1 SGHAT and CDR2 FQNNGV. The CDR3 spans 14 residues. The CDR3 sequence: CASSSTRGQETQYF. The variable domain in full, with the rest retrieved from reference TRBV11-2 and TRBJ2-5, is EAGVAQSPRYKIIEKRQSVAFWCNPISGHATLYWYQQILGQGPKLLIQFQNNGVVDDSQLPKDRFSAERLKGVDSTLKIQPAKLEDSAVYLCASSSTRGQETQYFGPGTRLLVL.

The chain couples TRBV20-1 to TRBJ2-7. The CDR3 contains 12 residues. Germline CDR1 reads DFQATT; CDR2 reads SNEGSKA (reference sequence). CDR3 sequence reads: CSAMVNSYEQYF.

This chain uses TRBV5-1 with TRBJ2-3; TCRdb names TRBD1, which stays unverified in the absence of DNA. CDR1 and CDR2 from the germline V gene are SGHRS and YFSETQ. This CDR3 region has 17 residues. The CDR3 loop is CASSLAYTGTGTDTQYF. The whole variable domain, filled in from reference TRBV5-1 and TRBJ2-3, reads KAGVTQTPRYLIKTRGQQVTLSCSPISGHRSVSWYQQTPGQGLQFLFEYFSETQRNKGNFPGRFSGRQFSNSRSEMNVSTLELGDSALYLCASSLAYTGTGTDTQYFGPGTRLTVL.